This T cell receptor (beta chain) was obtained from a study of cytomegalovirus exposure and HLA in healthy donors. Overall study results and limits: Later analysis found that TCR beta chains associated with HLA were more clonally expanded than other, equally common chains. For TCR beta chains, V- and J-gene trimming was later linked to a missense DCLRE1C variant.

As for this clone: Its target is unknown.

The PCR made use of 60 Vbeta and 13 Jbeta primers. The data were produced by immunoSEQ multiplex PCR, yet TCRdb's version contains in-frame clones alone and is incomplete. The sample consists of 95,000 to 150,000 clones, around 77% of them appearing once. Sequencing used PBMCs. The source of this sequence is a woman aged 40 to 55 in good health and CMV-seropositive.

The CDR3 region has the DNA TGTGCCAGCAGCCCGGGACAGGGATCTAACTATGGCTACACCTTC. Encoded protein: CASSPGQGSNYGYTF. This chain links TRBV4-2 with TRBJ1-2, with 9 bases that match TRBD1. V lost 4 bases to trimming and J lost 0 bases; unmatched junction nucleotides: 3. The CDR3 totals 15 residues. In germline, CDR1 is LGHNA, CDR2 YNFKEQ.